The present T cell receptor (beta chain) was sequenced within a study of CD8+ T cells in alopecia areata. The CDR3 contains 17 residues. CDR1 is MGHDK, CDR2 SYGVNS, per germline. Trimming shortened V by 7 bases and J by 2 bases, and 18 bases separated the two germline ends. Extracted RNA was reverse transcribed into cDNA, the sequencing template. Sequenced by immunoSEQ multiplex PCR; TCRdb stores in-frame clones only, minus some. The sample has 200,000 to 250,000 clones, roughly two fifths seen once; the top ten hold 0.45% to 0.55%. Sample treatment: oral pan-JAK inhibitor, 5-10 mg twice daily. This specimen consisted of CD4+ T cells sorted from blood, obtained around week 30, from a patient treated with tofacitinib. This clonotype originated in a human donor with alopecia areata. The V call is TRBV25-1, the J call TRBJ2-6; maybe TRBD2 (6 bases). This chain's CDR3 is CASKGNWGETGANVLTF. CDR3 in DNA: TGTGCCAGCAAAGGGAATTGGGGGGAAACTGGGGCCAACGTCCTGACTTTC. The whole variable domain, remainder taken from reference TRBV25-1 and TRBJ2-6, is EADIYQTPRYLVIGTGKKITLECSQTMGHDKMYWYQQDPGMELHLIHYSYGVNSTEKGDLSSESTVSRIRTEHFPLTLESARPSHTSQYLCASKGNWGETGANVLTFGAGSRLTVL.